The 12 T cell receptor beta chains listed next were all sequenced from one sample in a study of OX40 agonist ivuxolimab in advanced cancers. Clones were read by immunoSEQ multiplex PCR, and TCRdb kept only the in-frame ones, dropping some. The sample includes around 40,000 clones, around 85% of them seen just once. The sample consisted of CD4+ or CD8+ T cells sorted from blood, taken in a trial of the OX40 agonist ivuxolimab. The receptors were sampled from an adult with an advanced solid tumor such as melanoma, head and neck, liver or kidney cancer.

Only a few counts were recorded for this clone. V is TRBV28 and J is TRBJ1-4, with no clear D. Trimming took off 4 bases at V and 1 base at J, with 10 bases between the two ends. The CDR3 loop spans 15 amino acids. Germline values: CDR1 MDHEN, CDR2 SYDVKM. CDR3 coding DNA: TGTGCCAGCAGTTCCGTTTTTATAACTAATGAAAAACTGTTTTTT. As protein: CASSSVFITNEKLFF.

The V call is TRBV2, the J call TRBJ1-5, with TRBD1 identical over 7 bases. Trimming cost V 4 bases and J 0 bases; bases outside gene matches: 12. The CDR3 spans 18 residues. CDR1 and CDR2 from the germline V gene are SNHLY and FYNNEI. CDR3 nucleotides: TGTGCCAGCAGTGGCCCCGGGACAGCATATTATAGCAATCAGCCCCAGCATTTT. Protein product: CASSGPGTAYYSNQPQHF.

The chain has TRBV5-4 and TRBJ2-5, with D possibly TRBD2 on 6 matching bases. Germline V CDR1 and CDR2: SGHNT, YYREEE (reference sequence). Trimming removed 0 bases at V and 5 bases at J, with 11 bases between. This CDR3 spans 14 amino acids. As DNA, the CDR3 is TGTGCCAGCAGCTTGGAATCGGGGGTTGAGACCCAGTACTTC. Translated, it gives CASSLESGVETQYF.

CDR3 sequence (DNA): TGTGCCAGCAGTCAGACTAGCGGGAGTTACCCCTACGAGCAGTACTTC. It yields the protein CASSQTSGSYPYEQYF. This chain links TRBV27 with TRBJ2-7; 12 bases line up with TRBD2. This CDR3 has 16 residues. Germline lookup yields CDR1 MNHEY and CDR2 SMNVEV (reference sequence). The V segment lost 5 bases and the J segment 2 bases; nucleotides outside the gene matches: 7.

CDR3 sequence reads: CASSRTSGSGELFF. The CDR3 DNA sequence: TGTGCCAGCAGCCGGACTAGCGGCTCCGGGGAGCTGTTTTTT. This sequence joins TRBV7-2 and TRBJ2-2, with 10 bases aligning to TRBD2. Unmatched junction bases numbered 3, after V lost 5 bases and J lost 6 bases. Germline lookup yields CDR1 SGHTA and CDR2 FQGNSA. This CDR3 is 14 amino acids long.

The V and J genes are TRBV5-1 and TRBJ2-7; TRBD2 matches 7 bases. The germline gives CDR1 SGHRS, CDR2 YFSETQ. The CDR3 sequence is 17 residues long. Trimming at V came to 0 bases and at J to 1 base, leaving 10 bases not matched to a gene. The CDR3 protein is CASSLAKASGASYEQYF. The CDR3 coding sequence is TGCGCCAGCAGCTTGGCCAAGGCTAGCGGCGCGTCCTACGAGCAGTACTTC.

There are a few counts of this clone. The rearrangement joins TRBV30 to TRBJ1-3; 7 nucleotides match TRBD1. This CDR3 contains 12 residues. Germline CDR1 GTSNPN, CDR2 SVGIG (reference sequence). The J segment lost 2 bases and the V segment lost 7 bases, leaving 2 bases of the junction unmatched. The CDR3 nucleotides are TGTGCCTCAAGGGGGCCTGGAAACACCATATATTTT. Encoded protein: CASRGPGNTIYF. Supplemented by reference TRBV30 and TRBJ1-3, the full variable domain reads SQTIHQWPATLVQPVGSPLSLECTVEGTSNPNLYWYRQAAGRGLQLLFYSVGIGQISSEVPQNLSASRPQDRQFILSSKKLLLSDSGFYLCASRGPGNTIYFGEGSWLTVV.

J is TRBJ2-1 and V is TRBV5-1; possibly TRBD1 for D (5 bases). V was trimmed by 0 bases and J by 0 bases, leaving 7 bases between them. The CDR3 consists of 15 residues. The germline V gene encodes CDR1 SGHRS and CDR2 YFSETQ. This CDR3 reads CASSLGQTSYNEQFF. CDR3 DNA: TGCGCCAGCAGCTTGGGACAGACCTCCTACAATGAGCAGTTCTTC.

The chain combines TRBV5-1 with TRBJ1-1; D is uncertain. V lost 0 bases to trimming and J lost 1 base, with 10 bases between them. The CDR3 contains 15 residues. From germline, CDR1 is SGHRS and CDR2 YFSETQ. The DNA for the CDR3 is TGCGCCAGCAGCTTGGGGTCTGTAGAGAACACTGAAGCTTTCTTT. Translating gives CASSLGSVENTEAFF.

In DNA, the CDR3 is TGTGCCAGCAGCCTAGGGTTGGCGAACACTGAAGCTTTCTTT. Protein sequence: CASSLGLANTEAFF. J is TRBJ1-1 and V is TRBV7-3; D remains ambiguous. This CDR3 is built from 14 residues. Germline CDR1 SGHTA, CDR2 FQGTGA. V lost 5 bases, J lost 1 base, and 11 bases lay in between.

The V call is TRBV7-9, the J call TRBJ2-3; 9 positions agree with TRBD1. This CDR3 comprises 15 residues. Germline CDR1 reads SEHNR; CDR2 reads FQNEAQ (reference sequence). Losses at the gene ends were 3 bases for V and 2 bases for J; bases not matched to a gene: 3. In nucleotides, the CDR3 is TGTGCCAGCAGCTTGGGACAGGGAACCACAGATACGCAGTATTTT. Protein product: CASSLGQGTTDTQYF.

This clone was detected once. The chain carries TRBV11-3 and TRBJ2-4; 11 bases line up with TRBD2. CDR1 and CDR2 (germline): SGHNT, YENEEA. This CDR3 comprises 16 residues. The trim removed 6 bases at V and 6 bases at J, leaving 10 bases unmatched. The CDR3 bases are TGTGCCAGCAGTCTGGGGACTACTAGCGGGGGAAACATTCAGTACTTC. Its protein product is CASSLGTTSGGNIQYF.